Here is one T cell receptor beta chain with its context. This sample stems from a study of patients and donors after allogeneic stem cell transplantation. TCRdb recomputed calls from the RT-PCR reads with MiXCR, one row per CDR3 protein. The sample lists about 200,000 distinct CDR3 sequences, about 38% occurring once. Specimen: blood, either unsorted or a sorted T cell fraction (not recorded which). The sequence was obtained from a human donor who was either an allogeneic HSCT recipient or a stem cell or donor lymphocyte infusion donor (not recorded which). It is not recorded whose cells these are; they may come from a transplant donor.

As DNA, the CDR3 is TGTGCCAGCAGCGTCACAGGGGGCTTTGGCTACACCTTC. Translated, it gives CASSVTGGFGYTF. V and J are TRBV9 and TRBJ1-2; TRBD1 matches at 9 bases. This CDR3 spans 13 amino acids. Trimming removed 2 bases from V and 7 bases from J; junction bases left unmatched: 3. Germline V lookup: CDR1 SGDLS, CDR2 YYNGEE.